The source of this T cell receptor (beta chain) is a study of regulatory T cells in long-lasting Graves disease. On the study more broadly: Patients newly diagnosed with Graves' had been on antithyroid drugs for under 3 months. Findings of the study overall: Comparison showed that persistent patients shared more public clonotypes (roughly 2,700) than new patients (966). Accuracy may have been reduced by the small sample size.

The V gene lost 8 bases and the J gene lost 7 bases, with 12 bases spanning the gap. Germline V gene sequence: CDR1 MNHNS, CDR2 SASEGT. The CDR3 is 12 amino acids. Building of the TCR beta libraries involved iRepertoire HTBI primers and Arm-PCR of CDR3 regions. TCRdb fed the multiplex PCR reads into MiXCR, producing one record per CDR3 protein. The sample records about 460,000 distinct CDR3 sequences, roughly 15% being singletons. Noted time point: newly diagnosed GD, antithyroid drugs for less than 3 months. Making the TCR library involved RNA that had been extracted from PBMCs. The table lists this clonotype with many counts. Its antigen is unknown. These data also featured in a second study, about T cells in Graves' hyperthyroidism and ophthalmopathy. That source adds: Exclusions: uncontrolled infection, other autoimmune disease, pregnancy, lactation.

The clonotype was recovered from a woman aged 45 to 65 with Graves disease. The chain recombines TRBV6-1 with TRBJ1-5; the D is unclear. The input for sequencing was peripheral blood mononuclear cells (PBMCs), taken at new diagnosis, from a patient treated with antithyroid drugs. CDR3 loop: CASARVGQPQHF. DNA of the CDR3: TGTGCCAGCGCGAGGGTTGGCCAGCCCCAGCATTTT.